The next 29 T cell receptor beta chains were all read from a single sample in a study of T cells in localized non-small cell lung cancer. Sequencing was performed with immunoSEQ multiplex PCR; in TCRdb, only in-frame clones are kept and a portion is missing. The sample has under 45,000 clones, about 80% seen once. The material sequenced was PBMCs, taken before any cancer treatment. These receptors came from a man aged 40 to 70 with stage II lung adenocarcinoma.

The rearrangement joins TRBV6-6 to TRBJ2-1; 8 bases map to TRBD2. The CDR3 length is 15 residues. V gave up 5 bases and J gave up 10 bases; unmatched junction bases: 13. From germline, CDR1 is MNHNY and CDR2 SVGAGI (reference sequence). CDR3 nucleotide sequence: TGTGCCAGCAGTCCCTATAGCACGGGGGGGTGGGAGCAGTTCTTC. Residues: CASSPYSTGGWEQFF.

The chain combines TRBV5-1 with TRBJ1-1; D unclear. Trimming took 5 bases from V and 2 from J, leaving 13 bases between them. CDR1 is SGHRS, CDR2 YFSETQ, per germline. CDR3 length: 14 residues. The CDR3 region is CASSPDLPNTEAFF. The DNA of the CDR3 is TGCGCCAGCAGTCCCGACCTACCCAACACTGAAGCTTTCTTT.

The chain is built from TRBV5-8 and TRBJ2-3, with D unclear. Germline values: CDR1 SGHTS, CDR2 YDEGEE. The CDR3 consists of 16 residues. The germline V and J ends were trimmed by 0 bases and 8 bases, with 19 bases remaining between them. CDR3 sequence (DNA): TGTGCCAGCAGCTTGGAGTTGTCCGGAGAGAGGAGTACGCAGTATTTT. Amino acid sequence: CASSLELSGERSTQYF.

The rearrangement uses TRBV2 and TRBJ2-3; 7 nucleotides agree with TRBD2. The CDR3 contains 15 residues. Losses at the gene ends were 3 bases for V and 4 bases for J; bases not matched to a gene: 7. Germline CDR1 SNHLY, CDR2 FYNNEI. The CDR3 nucleotides read TGTGCCAGCAGTGATCCCGCGGGAGTAGCAGATACGCAGTATTTT. It is translated as CASSDPAGVADTQYF.

The count of this clone is one. The chain recombines TRBV11-2 with TRBJ1-6; 8 bases are shared with TRBD1. The ends lost 5 bases at V and 0 bases at J; junction bases unmatched: 9. Looked up from germline, CDR1 is SGHAT and CDR2 is FQNNGV. There are 18 residues in the CDR3. For the CDR3, the DNA is TGTGCCAGCAGCCCCGGACAGGGTGGGAGCTCCTATAATTCACCCCTCCACTTT. Its translation is CASSPGQGGSSYNSPLHF.

This clone was found once. This chain uses TRBV5-6 with TRBJ2-5; 7 positions agree with TRBD2. With V trimmed by 1 base and J by 7 bases, 7 bases remained unmatched. This CDR3 contains 14 residues. Germline CDR1 and CDR2: SGHDT and YYEEEE. Written as DNA, the CDR3 is TGTGCCAGCAGCTTGAGCGGGATGGGTGGGACCCAGTACTTC. Translated, it gives CASSLSGMGGTQYF.

With regard to this clone: Distinct nucleotide sequences in the sample also encode this CDR3. The rearrangement uses TRBV11-3 and TRBJ1-3; 10 bases line up with TRBD1. Germline V gene lookup returns CDR1 SGHNT and CDR2 YENEEA. Trimming at V came to 5 bases and at J to 4 bases, leaving 5 bases not matched to a gene. The CDR3 is made up of 15 amino acids. CDR3 sequence reads: CASSPGQGPGNTIYF. CDR3 sequence (DNA): TGTGCCAGCAGCCCGGGACAGGGGCCAGGAAACACCATATATTTT.

The rearrangement links TRBV7-9 to TRBJ2-1; 12 nucleotides line up with TRBD2. The CDR3 contains 16 residues. Germline V gene lookup returns CDR1 SEHNR and CDR2 FQNEAQ (reference sequence). The J segment lost 9 bases and the V segment lost 3 bases, leaving 9 bases of the junction unmatched. The CDR3 loop is CASSFGLTSGGGEQFF. CDR3 nucleotides: TGTGCCAGCAGCTTTGGCCTGACTAGCGGGGGAGGTGAGCAGTTCTTC.

The V and J genes are TRBV7-2 and TRBJ2-7; D may be TRBD1 (6 bases). Trimming took off 0 bases at V and 3 bases at J, with 21 bases between the two ends. In germline, CDR1 is SGHTA, CDR2 FQGNSA. The CDR3 loop spans 18 amino acids. CDR3 DNA: TGTGCCAGCAGCTTAGCGGCACAAGGACAGAATATCCTCTACGAGCAGTACTTC. Translated: CASSLAAQGQNILYEQYF.

In its sample, this clone was seen a few times. The CDR3 spells CASMTGNQPQHF. CDR3 in DNA: TGTGCCAGCATGACAGGAAATCAGCCCCAGCATTTT. The chain uses TRBV7-9 and TRBJ1-5; tentatively, D is TRBD1 (6 bases). The CDR3 runs 12 residues. Germline CDR1 reads SEHNR; CDR2 reads FQNEAQ (reference sequence). Trimming removed 7 bases from V and 4 bases from J, with 8 bases in between.

The DNA of the CDR3 is TGTGCCAGCACCACAGGGACTGGGGCCAACGTCCTGACTTTC. Residues: CASTTGTGANVLTF. This rearrangement joins TRBV28 to TRBJ2-6; TRBD1 might be the D (6 bases). The CDR3 contains 14 residues. V was pared by 7 bases and J by 2 bases, with 9 bases between. Germline lookup yields CDR1 MDHEN and CDR2 SYDVKM.

The CDR3 spells CASSNLAGTDTQYF. The CDR3 nucleotides read TGTGCCAGTAGTAACCTAGCGGGCACAGATACGCAGTATTTT. The J gene is TRBJ2-3, the V gene TRBV19; 7 nucleotides match TRBD2. Germline V gene sequence: CDR1 LNHDA, CDR2 SQIVND (reference sequence). The ends lost 4 bases at V and 1 base at J; junction bases unmatched: 2. This CDR3 is built from 14 residues.

The CDR3 coding sequence is TGTGCCAGCAGTGAACGGTCCAATGAGCAGTTCTTC. Translation gives CASSERSNEQFF. The chain links TRBV25-1 to TRBJ2-1; D is unclear. Germline CDR1 reads MGHDK; CDR2 reads SYGVNS. V was pared by 2 bases and J by 6 bases, with 5 bases between. The CDR3 is made up of 12 amino acids.

The rearrangement joins TRBV20-1 to TRBJ1-4, with unresolved D. The germline CDR1 and CDR2 sequences are DFQATT and SNEGSKA (reference sequence). With 3 bases removed from V and 5 bases from J, the gap between germline ends came to 4 bases. The CDR3 length is 11 residues. The CDR3 here is CSASTNEKLFF. CDR3 in DNA: TGCAGTGCTAGTACGAATGAAAAACTGTTTTTT.

The chain has TRBV14 and TRBJ2-3, with a possible D match to TRBD2 (5 bases). Germline V lookup: CDR1 SGHDN, CDR2 FVKESK. The CDR3 covers 16 residues. V was cut by 0 bases and J by 3 bases, with 13 bases left in between. CDR3 loop: CASSQDSGWKTDTQYF. DNA for the CDR3: TGTGCCAGCAGCCAAGATTCGGGGTGGAAAACAGATACGCAGTATTTT. Full variable domain (missing parts from reference TRBV14 and TRBJ2-3): EAGVTQFPSHSVIEKGQTVTLRCDPISGHDNLYWYRRVMGKEIKFLLHFVKESKQDESGMPNNRFLAERTGGTYSTLKVQPAELEDSGVYFCASSQDSGWKTDTQYFGPGTRLTVL.

J is TRBJ2-3 and V is TRBV5-1; 7 bases agree with TRBD1. V dropped 3 bases and J dropped 5; count of bases not matched to a gene: 12. In germline, CDR1 is SGHRS, CDR2 YFSETQ. The CDR3 loop spans 16 amino acids. In DNA, the CDR3 is TGCGCCAGCAGCTCCCCGCCCAGGGGGAAGGGAGATACGCAGTATTTT. Its protein is CASSSPPRGKGDTQYF.

The chain is built from TRBV5-6 and TRBJ2-6, with 10 positions matching TRBD1. The CDR3 covers 18 residues. The junction had 9 bases not matched to a gene; V was cut back by 4 bases and J by 2 bases. Per germline, CDR1 SGHDT and CDR2 YYEEEE. CDR3 in amino acids: CASSTRDRGKAGANVLTF. In DNA form, the CDR3 reads TGTGCCAGCAGCACCCGGGACAGGGGAAAGGCTGGGGCCAACGTCCTGACTTTC.

The V call is TRBV2, the J call TRBJ1-5; TRBD1 matches at 7 bases. Germline V gives CDR1 SNHLY, CDR2 FYNNEI. This CDR3 is built from 16 residues. The junction had 16 bases not matched to a gene; V was cut back by 2 bases and J by 12 bases. The CDR3 nucleotides are TGTGCCAGCAGTGAATGGCGAGGGGGCGGAAAGTCGCGCCAGCATTTT. Its protein is CASSEWRGGGKSRQHF.

In its sample, this clone ranks as medium-sized. CDR3 sequence: CASSGQMNTEAFF. Written as DNA, the CDR3 is TGTGCCAGTTCGGGACAGATGAACACTGAAGCTTTCTTT. The chain uses TRBV19 and TRBJ1-1; 7 nucleotides match TRBD1. Germline CDR1 and CDR2: LNHDA and SQIVND (reference sequence). CDR3 length equals 13 residues. With 8 bases clipped from V and 0 bases from J, the junction kept 3 bases outside the gene matches.

The chain employs TRBV4-1 and TRBJ2-6; 11 bases fit TRBD2. The V and J ends lost 4 bases and 0 bases, in that order; junction bases with no gene match: 14. Germline V gene data show CDR1 as MGHRA and CDR2 as YSYEKL. The CDR3 has 21 residues. This CDR3 is CASSPLGLAGGPRSGANVLTF. The CDR3 nucleotides read TGCGCCAGCAGCCCCCTCGGGCTAGCGGGGGGCCCCCGCTCTGGGGCCAACGTCCTGACTTTC.

The chain joins TRBV5-4 to TRBJ1-2; no clear D. The V end lost 4 bases, the J end lost 5 bases, and 15 bases lay between the germline ends. This CDR3 region has 14 residues. Germline CDR1 reads SGHNT; CDR2 reads YYREEE (reference sequence). CDR3 residues: CASSGDPSGYGYTF. CDR3 nucleotide sequence: TGTGCCAGCAGCGGCGACCCCTCGGGGTATGGCTACACCTTC. The complete variable domain, with remaining parts taken from reference TRBV5-4 and TRBJ1-2, reads ETGVTQSPTHLIKTRGQQVTLRCSSQSGHNTVSWYQQALGQGPQFIFQYYREEENGRGNFPPRFSGLQFPNYSSELNVNALELDDSALYLCASSGDPSGYGYTFGSGTRLTVV.

This chain connects TRBV2 to TRBJ1-5; D gene ambiguous. Trimming removed 4 bases from V and 7 bases from J, with 11 bases in between. CDR1 is SNHLY and CDR2 is FYNNEI in the germline V gene. The CDR3 extends over 13 amino acids. The CDR3 DNA reads TGTGCCAGCAGTGGCACCGGGCGGCAGCCCCAGCATTTT. It is translated as CASSGTGRQPQHF. The full variable domain, completed using reference TRBV2 and TRBJ1-5, is EPEVTQTPSHQVTQMGQEVILRCVPISNHLYFYWYRQILGQKVEFLVSFYNNEISEKSEIFDDQFSVERPDGSNFTLKIRSTKLEDSAMYFCASSGTGRQPQHFGDGTRLSIL.

Details on this clone: The same CDR3 is also encoded by other DNA sequences in this sample. V usage is TRBV11-2 and J usage is TRBJ2-1, with D uncertain. CDR1 is SGHAT and CDR2 is FQNNGV in the germline V gene. Trimming removed 0 bases from V and 2 bases from J, with 8 bases in between. The CDR3 sequence is 15 residues long. The CDR3: CASSLEAATYNEQFF. In DNA form, the CDR3 reads TGTGCCAGCAGCTTAGAGGCAGCGACCTACAATGAGCAGTTCTTC.

The chain recombines TRBV6-5 with TRBJ1-1; possible D gene TRBD1, 5 bases. Germline lookup yields CDR1 MNHEY and CDR2 SVGAGI. Deletions cut 0 bases from V and 4 bases from J, with 9 bases between. This CDR3 has 14 residues. The CDR3, as DNA: TGTGCCAGCAGTTACTCGGGGGGAAGCACTGAAGCTTTCTTT. Its protein is CASSYSGGSTEAFF.

V gene TRBV19 combines with J gene TRBJ1-5; D unclear. Trimming took off 5 bases at V and 0 bases at J, with 11 bases between the two ends. Germline loops: CDR1 LNHDA, CDR2 SQIVND (reference sequence). The CDR3 spans 15 residues. CDR3 loop: CASSPPGTSNQPQHF. In DNA, the CDR3 is TGTGCCAGTAGTCCTCCCGGCACTAGCAATCAGCCCCAGCATTTT.

This sequence joins TRBV7-3 and TRBJ2-3, with TRBD2 matching over 8 bases. The germline V gene has CDR1 SGHTA and CDR2 FQGTGA. Trimming cost V 6 bases and J 1 base; bases outside gene matches: 3. This CDR3 region has 14 residues. The CDR3 DNA is TGTGCCAGCAGTTATAGCGGGGGCACAGATACGCAGTATTTT. Translation gives CASSYSGGTDTQYF. The entire variable domain, with the rest obtained from reference TRBV7-3 and TRBJ2-3, is as follows: GAGVSQTPSNKVTEKGKYVELRCDPISGHTALYWYRQSLGQGPEFLIYFQGTGAADDSGLPNDRFFAVRPEGSVSTLKIQRTERGDSAVYLCASSYSGGTDTQYFGPGTRLTVL.

The CDR3 loop is CASSRQGSNTEAFF. The CDR3 DNA follows: TGTGCCAGCTCCCGACAGGGCTCGAACACTGAAGCTTTCTTT. The V gene is TRBV18, the J gene TRBJ1-1; 7 bases align to TRBD1. The ends lost 6 bases at V and 1 base at J; junction bases unmatched: 5. The CDR3 runs 14 residues. Germline assignment: CDR1 KGHSH and CDR2 LQKENI.

A few counts support this clone. This rearrangement joins TRBV7-8 to TRBJ2-1; the D is unclear. The V end was cut by 3 bases, the J end by 2 bases, with 5 bases between. Germline loops: CDR1 SGHVS, CDR2 FQNEAQ. This CDR3 has 13 residues. The CDR3 region is CASSFGPYNEQFF. CDR3 nucleotides: TGTGCCAGCAGCTTCGGGCCCTACAATGAGCAGTTCTTC.

Only a few counts were recorded for this clone. The V and J genes are TRBV19 and TRBJ2-7; D perhaps matches TRBD2 (6 bases). Trimming removed 2 bases from V and 0 bases from J, with 14 bases in between. CDR3 length: 16 amino acids. Germline loops: CDR1 LNHDA, CDR2 SQIVND (reference sequence). The CDR3 bases are TGTGCCAGTAGTATAACGGCTAGCGTCTCCTCCTACGAGCAGTACTTC. Amino acids: CASSITASVSSYEQYF.